The 5 T cell receptor beta chains below all came from one sample that was sequenced in a study of blood T cell repertoires in COVID-19. Repertoires were generated with immunoSEQ multiplex PCR, while TCRdb's copy carries only in-frame clones and drops some. The sample records approximately 130,000 clones, around 88% being singletons. Sequencing used peripheral blood. The receptors here all came from a woman in her forties or fifties who had recovered from COVID-19.

The table lists this clone with a few counts. The V gene is TRBV19, the J gene TRBJ1-1, with 8 nucleotides matching TRBD1. V shed 10 bases and J 2 bases; nucleotides not matched to a gene: 12. There are 15 residues in the CDR3. Germline V gene data show CDR1 as LNHDA and CDR2 as SQIVND (reference sequence). DNA of the CDR3: TGTGCCACCCTCCCAGGGGGCAGAATCAACACTGAAGCTTTCTTT. The encoded protein is CATLPGGRINTEAFF.

The rearrangement joins TRBV10-2 to TRBJ2-1, with 12 bases aligning to TRBD2. V shed 6 bases, J shed 8 bases, and the junction held 5 bases outside the gene matches. The germline CDR1 and CDR2 sequences are WSHSY and SAAADI. The CDR3 loop spans 14 amino acids. CDR3 region: CASRGLAGEDEQFF. CDR3 DNA sequence: TGCGCCAGCAGGGGACTAGCGGGCGAGGATGAGCAGTTCTTC.

V and J are TRBV4-3 and TRBJ1-1, with D tentatively TRBD1 (5 bases). This CDR3 region has 17 residues. From germline, CDR1 is LGHNA and CDR2 YSLEER. V shed 0 bases and J shed 3 bases, with 17 bases lying between them. CDR3 sequence (DNA): TGCGCCAGCAGCCAAGACGTCCGGGGGGTTGGGGACACTGAAGCTTTCTTT. Translation: CASSQDVRGVGDTEAFF.

This clone came up a few times. The genes are TRBV5-1 and TRBJ1-2; TRBD1 aligns across 7 bases. Unmatched junction bases numbered 6, after V lost 2 bases and J lost 2 bases. CDR1 and CDR2 from the germline V gene are SGHRS and YFSETQ. CDR3 length: 15 residues. CDR3 nucleotide sequence: TGCGCCAGCAGCTTTTCTCGACAGGGAAACTATGGCTACACCTTC. This encodes CASSFSRQGNYGYTF.

The V call is TRBV9, the J call TRBJ2-5, with D maybe TRBD1 (5 bases). In germline, CDR1 is SGDLS, CDR2 YYNGEE. This CDR3 is built from 15 residues. V lost 0 bases, J lost 5 bases, and 14 bases lay in between. The CDR3 DNA reads TGTGCCAGCAGCGTAGGGGGCACGGATGGGGAGACCCAGTACTTC. Translation: CASSVGGTDGETQYF.